This TCR beta chain was captured by sequencing in a study of vaccination and CD4 T cells after COVID-19. On the study more broadly: Cells were stimulated with overlapping spike peptides from SARS-CoV-2, HCoV-NL63, HCoV-OC43 and HCoV-229E. Study-level findings and limits: Reactive clonotype counts went from median around 20 after infection to 30 to 45 after vaccination, nonsignificantly.

Sequencing of cultured CD4+ T cell DNA used the Oncomine TCR Beta short-read assay. In TCRdb, the PCR reads were re-called with MiXCR into one record per CDR3 protein. Here the sample spans about 20,000 distinct CDR3 sequences, more than 55% being singletons. J gave up 0 bases and V 7 bases, and 11 bases lay outside the gene matches. CDR1 MNHNS and CDR2 SASEGT come from the germline V gene. The CDR3 totals 17 residues. Treatment of the sample: approximately nine-day PBMC culture with coronavirus spike peptide pools or control peptides (ViraFEST assay). Wells contained 1.9 million or so PBMCs each, and these were cultured with 8.5 to 10 IU/ml IL-2 and about 9 ug/ml peptide pools. A remark on this clonotype: No antigen is known for it.

Here the sequenced sample was CD4+ T cells from blood, cultured in vitro, taken before SARS-CoV-2 vaccination. The clonotype originates from a human donor who had recovered from COVID-19. The chain employs TRBV6-1 and TRBJ1-5; 8 bases fit TRBD1. CDR3: CASTWTGRGYSNQPQHF. CDR3 sequence (DNA): TGTGCCAGCACTTGGACAGGGAGGGGATATAGCAATCAGCCCCAGCATTTT.